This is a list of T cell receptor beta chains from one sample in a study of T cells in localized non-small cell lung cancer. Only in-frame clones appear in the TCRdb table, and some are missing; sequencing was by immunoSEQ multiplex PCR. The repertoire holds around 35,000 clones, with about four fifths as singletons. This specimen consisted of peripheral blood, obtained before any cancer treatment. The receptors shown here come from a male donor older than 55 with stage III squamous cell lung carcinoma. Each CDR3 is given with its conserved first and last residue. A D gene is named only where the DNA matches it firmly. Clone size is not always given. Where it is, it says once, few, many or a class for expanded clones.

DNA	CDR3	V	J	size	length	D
TGTGCCAGCAGCTTAGCCCCCGACAGTAACTATGGCTACACCTTC	CASSLAPDSNYGYTF	TRBV7-2	TRBJ1-2	NA	15	NA
TGTGCCAGCAGTTACGGGGGGCAGGAGGCCGAGCAGTACTTC	CASSYGGQEAEQYF	TRBV6-6	TRBJ2-7	NA	14	NA
TGTGCCAGCAGCAATGGACAGAACTATGGCTACACCTTC	CASSNGQNYGYTF	TRBV6-6	TRBJ1-2	NA	13	NA
TGTGCCAGCAGGGCTTGGGACAGGGACAACTACGAGCAGTACTTC	CASRAWDRDNYEQYF	TRBV6-5	TRBJ2-7	NA	15	TRBD1
TGTGCCAGCAGCACGCGGACTAGCGGGAGGGCCGGGGAGCAGTTCTTC	CASSTRTSGRAGEQFF	TRBV7-2	TRBJ2-1	NA	16	TRBD2
TGCGCCAGCAGCCAAGATAGCGCCGAGTTGGGCGGACTCTATGGCTACACCTTC	CASSQDSAELGGLYGYTF	TRBV4-3	TRBJ1-2	few	18	NA
TGTGCCAGCAGCCTCGCGGGGGGTAATTCACCCCTCCACTTT	CASSLAGGNSPLHF	TRBV7-9	TRBJ1-6	NA	14	NA
TGTGCCAGTGTCGAAGGGGGCTCCTACGAGCAGTACTTC	CASVEGGSYEQYF	TRBV28	TRBJ2-7	NA	13	NA
TGTGCCTGGAGTGTAGTCCACGATTTACACGCTGAAGCTTTCTTT	CAWSVVHDLHAEAFF	TRBV30	TRBJ1-1	once	15	NA
TGTGCCAGCAGTTTTAACGACTATTCTGAAGCTTTCTTT	CASSFNDYSEAFF	TRBV27	TRBJ1-1	once	13	NA
TGTGCCAGCAGTTATGCGGAGTACACAGATACGCAGTATTTT	CASSYAEYTDTQYF	TRBV6-6	TRBJ2-3	NA	14	NA
TGCGCCAGCAGCTCGGACCCCTCGGCTCACCAGCATTTT	CASSSDPSAHQHF	TRBV5-1	TRBJ1-5	NA	13	NA
TGTGCCAGCAGTCCCAGCCCCACTGAAGCTTTCTTT	CASSPSPTEAFF	TRBV28	TRBJ1-1	NA	12	NA
TGCGCCAGCAGCCAAGACAGGTATAGCAATCAGCCCCAGCATTTT	CASSQDRYSNQPQHF	TRBV4-3	TRBJ1-5	few	15	NA
TGTGCCAGCAGTGTCGCAGGGAACTATGGCTACACCTTC	CASSVAGNYGYTF	TRBV6-6	TRBJ1-2	NA	13	NA
TGTGCCAGCAGTTCAACAGCCTATGGCTACACCTTC	CASSSTAYGYTF	TRBV6-5	TRBJ1-2	once	12	NA
TGTGCCAGCTCACCAATCGGGCCCCAATTGGATACTGAAGCTTTCTTT	CASSPIGPQLDTEAFF	TRBV18	TRBJ1-1	NA	16	NA
TGTGCCATCGGCCAGCGGGAGAATGAGCAGTTCTTC	CAIGQRENEQFF	TRBV10-3	TRBJ2-1	NA	12	TRBD2
TGTGCCAGCTCACCACCCCTAGCGGGGTACTACAATGAGCAGTTCTTC	CASSPPLAGYYNEQFF	TRBV18	TRBJ2-1	NA	16	TRBD2
TGTGCCAGCAGCCAAGAAGGGGAAGGCGATGAAGCTTTCTTT	CASSQEGEGDEAFF	TRBV4-2	TRBJ1-1	few	14	NA
TGTGCCAGCAGCGTAGACTCCCCATTGACAGGGGGCGGTGGCAATCAGCCCCAGCATTTT	CASSVDSPLTGGGGNQPQHF	TRBV9	TRBJ1-5	NA	20	TRBD1
TGTGCCAGTAGGTCATTCGGGGGACTTAATGAAAAACTGTTTTTT	CASRSFGGLNEKLFF	TRBV19	TRBJ1-4	once	15	NA
TGTGCCAGTAGTAGGGGAGAGGGGACCCAGTACTTC	CASSRGEGTQYF	TRBV19	TRBJ2-5	NA	12	NA
TGTGCCAGCAGTATCACAACGGATTACACAGATACGCAGTATTTT	CASSITTDYTDTQYF	TRBV21-1	TRBJ2-3	few	15	NA
TGTGCCAGCAGTCCAGGAGGGACAGGGAAGGATGATACGCAGTATTTT	CASSPGGTGKDDTQYF	TRBV28	TRBJ2-3	NA	16	TRBD1
TGTGCCAGCAGCCAGTCTAGGGGCGGGAGGTCCTACGAGCAGTACTTC	CASSQSRGGRSYEQYF	TRBV4-2	TRBJ2-7	NA	16	TRBD2
TGTGCCAGCAGTTATGACAGCATCGGGGAGCTGTTTTTT	CASSYDSIGELFF	TRBV6-5	TRBJ2-2	NA	13	NA
TGTGCCAGCAGTGATTGGGAGATCAGCAATCAGCCCCAGCATTTT	CASSDWEISNQPQHF	TRBV2	TRBJ1-5	NA	15	NA
TGTGCCAGCAGTTACCAGAGGCAGGGCACTGAAGCTTTCTTT	CASSYQRQGTEAFF	TRBV6-5	TRBJ1-1	NA	14	NA
TGTGCCAGCAGCACGAGGGACAGGGGGCTGGATACGCAGTATTTT	CASSTRDRGLDTQYF	TRBV7-8	TRBJ2-3	NA	15	TRBD1
TGCGCCAGCAGCCAAGAGCGGAAGCGGCTGTTTTTT	CASSQERKRLFF	TRBV4-3	TRBJ1-4	NA	12	NA
TGTGCCAGCAGCACTTTACAGGGAGCGCGCGAGCAGTACTTC	CASSTLQGAREQYF	TRBV6-6	TRBJ2-7	once	14	NA
TGTGCCAGCAGTCGACAGGGGGCCCATCAGCCCCAGCATTTT	CASSRQGAHQPQHF	TRBV2	TRBJ1-5	NA	14	TRBD1
TGTGCCAGCAGCGTAGAAGGGCGGGAGGGTAACGAGCAGTACTTC	CASSVEGREGNEQYF	TRBV9	TRBJ2-7	NA	15	TRBD2
TGTGCCAGCAGTTCTGTCGACAACTCTGGGGCCAACGTCCTGACTTTC	CASSSVDNSGANVLTF	TRBV6-6	TRBJ2-6	NA	16	NA
TGTGCCATCAGTAACAGGGGGAACTATGGCTACACCTTC	CAISNRGNYGYTF	TRBV10-3	TRBJ1-2	NA	13	TRBD1
TGTGCCAGCGGCCGAGGCGGGAGACAAGATGAGCAGTTCTTC	CASGRGGRQDEQFF	TRBV7-3	TRBJ2-1	NA	14	TRBD2
TGTGCCAGCAGTGAGTGGCAGGGAGAGACCCAGTACTTC	CASSEWQGETQYF	TRBV2	TRBJ2-5	NA	13	NA
TGTGCCAGCAGTGGGGCAGGGCACTACGAGCAGTACTTC	CASSGAGHYEQYF	TRBV25-1	TRBJ2-7	NA	13	NA
TGTGCCAGCAGACTGGGACAGGGGTTCTATGGCTACACCTTC	CASRLGQGFYGYTF	TRBV2	TRBJ1-2	NA	14	TRBD1
TGTGCCTGGAATAGCGGAAGCACAGATACGCAGTATTTT	CAWNSGSTDTQYF	TRBV30	TRBJ2-3	NA	13	NA
TGTGCCAGCAGAGTCCGGGACAGGGAATTGGATAACTATGGCTACACCTTC	CASRVRDRELDNYGYTF	TRBV28	TRBJ1-2	few	17	TRBD1
TGTGCCAGCAGTTCCGGGACAGGGGGAAACATTCAGTACTTC	CASSSGTGGNIQYF	TRBV28	TRBJ2-4	NA	14	TRBD1
TGTGCCAGTAGTATAGGCGGGGGGGTGAATGAGCAGTTCTTC	CASSIGGGVNEQFF	TRBV19	TRBJ2-1	NA	14	TRBD2
TGCGCCAGCAGTCCTAGCGGGGGGCTAACCACAGATACGCAGTATTTT	CASSPSGGLTTDTQYF	TRBV4-1	TRBJ2-3	NA	16	TRBD2
TGCGCCAGCAGCCAAGTACGGGGGTACGAGCAGTACTTC	CASSQVRGYEQYF	TRBV4-3	TRBJ2-7	NA	13	NA
TGTGCCAGCAATACAGGGGGCATTCAGTACTTC	CASNTGGIQYF	TRBV2	TRBJ2-4	NA	11	TRBD1
TGTGCCAGCAGTGGCCCCAGCGGGAAGTCCGGGGAGCTGTTTTTT	CASSGPSGKSGELFF	TRBV2	TRBJ2-2	few	15	TRBD2